The entry below gives a single T cell receptor (beta chain) sequence along with its context. The authors reverse transcribed about 0.45 to 1 ug RNA with random hexamers. Amplification of TCR beta CDR3 by immunoSEQ multiplex PCR spanned 54 Vbeta and 13 Jbeta. One entry per CDR3 protein results from TCRdb running MiXCR on the immunoSEQ multiplex PCR reads. The table has under 200,000 distinct CDR3 sequences, roughly 94% seen once. TEMRA cells were FACS-enriched, unlike CD8+ and CD4+ T cells, which were negatively isolated. The CDR3 covers 17 residues. V dropped 1 base and J dropped 1 base, with 12 bases sitting between them. Germline V gene lookup returns CDR1 KGHDR and CDR2 SFDVKD. The data were taken from a study of CD8 T cells in Susac syndrome. Across the whole study: There were Susac syndrome patients who were therapy-naive at blood draw, others on corticosteroids, and others on intravenous immunoglobulin alone.

V usage is TRBV24-1 and J usage is TRBJ2-2; D possibly corresponds to TRBD1 (5 bases). The sequenced material came from CD4+ T cells from PBMCs. The TCR comes from a human donor with Susac syndrome. This CDR3 is CATSDLLPQENTGELFF. The DNA for the CDR3 is TGTGCCACCAGTGATTTACTTCCACAGGAGAACACCGGGGAGCTGTTTTTT.